This is a list of T cell receptor beta chains from one sample in a study of T-cell memory formation after mild COVID-19. A single record per CDR3 protein comes from TCRdb applying MiXCR to the 5' RACE reads. The sample has 450,000 or so distinct CDR3 sequences; approximately 23% are singletons. Sequences were obtained from PBMCs or a T cell subset sorted from them (not recorded which). The receptors derive from an adult woman who had mild COVID-19 (a few samples of this study predate the infection). Cell type and time point are not known. Both conserved end residues are part of each CDR3. Only part of the rows carry a size: once, few, many, or a class if the clone is expanded.

v_call: TRBV20-1
clone_size: .
cdr3_aa: CSAVPGTGSKGYTF

v_call: TRBV7-9
clone_size: few
cdr3_aa: CASSPSGGYTNTQYF

v_call: TRBV5-4
clone_size: .
cdr3_aa: CASSAGWEQETQYF

v_call: TRBV6-5
clone_size: many
cdr3_aa: CASRNPAGDTQYF

v_call: TRBV25-1
clone_size: .
cdr3_aa: CASRGQGTGGELFF

v_call: TRBV15
clone_size: .
cdr3_aa: CATSRDGLAEAFF

v_call: TRBV6-2/TRBV6-3
clone_size: .
cdr3_aa: CASRSAGALDTQYF

v_call: TRBV5-1
clone_size: few
cdr3_aa: CASSPGVPGSNEQFF

v_call: TRBV7-6
clone_size: few
cdr3_aa: CASSSQGAEQFF

v_call: TRBV5-6
clone_size: .
cdr3_aa: CPRPGTKGYEQYF

v_call: TRBV4-1
clone_size: few
cdr3_aa: CASSQGASGGNNEQFF

v_call: TRBV25-1
clone_size: few
cdr3_aa: CASSDHTGELFF

v_call: TRBV29-1
clone_size: .
cdr3_aa: CSVGVGTGMGEQYF

v_call: TRBV13
clone_size: .
cdr3_aa: CASSLQGGIYEQYF

v_call: TRBV11-2
clone_size: .
cdr3_aa: CASSLPSGTDTQYF

v_call: TRBV5-1
clone_size: .
cdr3_aa: CDSSLGTGGYEQYF

v_call: TRBV7-2
clone_size: few
cdr3_aa: CASSLPGLAQFF

v_call: TRBV20-1
clone_size: .
cdr3_aa: CSARPSSGLYNEQFF

v_call: TRBV5-5
clone_size: medium-sized
cdr3_aa: CASSRTGQGFLTF

v_call: TRBV20-1
clone_size: .
cdr3_aa: CSARRRISYEQYF

v_call: TRBV10-3
clone_size: .
cdr3_aa: CAISDPGGLETQYF

v_call: TRBV11-2
clone_size: few
cdr3_aa: CASSLDPLYDTQYF

v_call: TRBV5-1
clone_size: few
cdr3_aa: CASSEGSEQYF

v_call: TRBV6-5
clone_size: .
cdr3_aa: CASSYLGQHEQYF

v_call: TRBV9
clone_size: .
cdr3_aa: CASSEGNRAEAFF

v_call: TRBV21-1
clone_size: .
cdr3_aa: CASSSNRQGGPNYGYTF

v_call: TRBV7-2
clone_size: few
cdr3_aa: CASSLGGLGIEAFF

v_call: TRBV29-1
clone_size: .
cdr3_aa: CSVETVNTGELFF

v_call: TRBV25-1
clone_size: .
cdr3_aa: CASSELSSTGELFF

v_call: TRBV20-1
clone_size: few
cdr3_aa: CSARDTASYEQYF

v_call: TRBV11-1
clone_size: .
cdr3_aa: CASSPRLGTGEQYF

v_call: TRBV4-1
clone_size: many
cdr3_aa: CASSQGTGGSDTQYF

v_call: TRBV7-4
clone_size: .
cdr3_aa: CARCRGGETQYF

v_call: TRBV30
clone_size: .
cdr3_aa: CAWSDESGIYEQYF

v_call: TRBV9
clone_size: .
cdr3_aa: CASSVSGTSVNEQYF

v_call: TRBV6-6
clone_size: few
cdr3_aa: CASSSGTGNSYEQYF

v_call: TRBV9
clone_size: .
cdr3_aa: CASSVGRDTQYF

v_call: TRBV30
clone_size: few
cdr3_aa: CAWSPGQGIFEQYF

v_call: TRBV12-3/TRBV12-4
clone_size: .
cdr3_aa: CASSLEGNIGYTF

v_call: TRBV6-2/TRBV6-3
clone_size: .
cdr3_aa: CASSSPTSWGTGELFF

v_call: TRBV5-6
clone_size: .
cdr3_aa: CASSSMTAYGYTF

v_call: TRBV4-2
clone_size: .
cdr3_aa: CASSPRGTYNEQFF

v_call: TRBV7-9
clone_size: few
cdr3_aa: CASSPSYKEEGAFF

v_call: TRBV7-8
clone_size: many
cdr3_aa: CASSSLAGPSTDTQYF

v_call: TRBV5-1
clone_size: .
cdr3_aa: CASSVNEGLAMSSTDTQYF

v_call: TRBV4-2
clone_size: .
cdr3_aa: CASSQDLLVPKNIQYF

v_call: TRBV24-1
clone_size: .
cdr3_aa: CATGAPSGSSYEQYF

v_call: TRBV7-3
clone_size: .
cdr3_aa: CASSSRTGSTGELFF

v_call: TRBV5-1
clone_size: few
cdr3_aa: CASGGTGSRVYEQFF

v_call: TRBV13
clone_size: few
cdr3_aa: CASSYPVAGVHTGELFF

v_call: TRBV5-5
clone_size: few
cdr3_aa: CASSLQGGGQETQYF

v_call: TRBV12-3/TRBV12-4
clone_size: .
cdr3_aa: CASSGGGPPVGTQYF

v_call: TRBV6-1
clone_size: .
cdr3_aa: CASSDPREALHF